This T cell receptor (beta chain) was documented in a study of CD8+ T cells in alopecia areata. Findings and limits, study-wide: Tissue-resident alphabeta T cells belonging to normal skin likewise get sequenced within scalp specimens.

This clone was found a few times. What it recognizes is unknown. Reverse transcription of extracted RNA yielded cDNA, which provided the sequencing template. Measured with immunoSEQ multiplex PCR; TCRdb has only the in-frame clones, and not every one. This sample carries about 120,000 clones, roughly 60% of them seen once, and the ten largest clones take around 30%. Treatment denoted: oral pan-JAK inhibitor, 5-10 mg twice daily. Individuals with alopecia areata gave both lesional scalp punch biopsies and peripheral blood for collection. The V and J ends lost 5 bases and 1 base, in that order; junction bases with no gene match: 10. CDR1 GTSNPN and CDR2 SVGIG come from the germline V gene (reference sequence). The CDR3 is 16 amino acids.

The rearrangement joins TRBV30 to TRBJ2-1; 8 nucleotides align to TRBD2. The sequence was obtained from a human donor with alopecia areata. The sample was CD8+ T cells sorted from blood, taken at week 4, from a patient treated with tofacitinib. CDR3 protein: CAWEGLGAGSYNEQFF. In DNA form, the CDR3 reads TGTGCCTGGGAGGGACTAGGCGCGGGTTCCTACAATGAGCAGTTCTTC.